This T cell receptor (beta chain) was captured by sequencing in a study of CD8 T cells in Susac syndrome. Looking at the study overall: Active disease was present in roughly 6 of the sequenced Susac syndrome patients, and remission in under 10. Patients with Susac syndrome were therapy-naive, taking corticosteroids, with some also receiving intravenous immunoglobulin, or taking intravenous immunoglobulin alone at the time their blood was drawn. General observations from the study: It was acknowledged by the study that relatively few individuals were included in its TCR sequencing and HLA analysis.

The germline CDR1 and CDR2 sequences are SQVTM and ANQGSEA. The CDR3 totals 14 residues. V dropped 0 bases and J dropped 3 bases, with 10 bases sitting between them. Reverse transcription of roughly 0.5 to 1 ug RNA was performed with random hexamers. TCRdb reanalysed the immunoSEQ multiplex PCR reads using MiXCR and keeps one entry per CDR3 protein. The sample includes approximately 150,000 distinct CDR3 sequences, around 95% of them seen just once. Patients with Susac syndrome met the recently defined diagnostic criteria for definite or probable disease. This clonotype was detected only once. Its antigen remains unknown.

The chain couples TRBV29-1 to TRBJ2-3; no reliable D call. This clonotype originated in a human donor with Susac syndrome. What was sequenced was CD4+ T cells from PBMCs. The CDR3 region has the DNA TGCAGCGTTGAAGATGGATTTTTAACAGATACGCAGTATTTT. This sequence encodes CSVEDGFLTDTQYF.